The 29 T cell receptor beta chains given below trace back to one sample, sequenced in a study of blood T cell repertoires in COVID-19 (dated by TCRdb to between 2020 and 2021). The library was generated by the immunoSEQ multiplex PCR assay. Sourced from immuneACCESS, this table was stored by TCRdb with only in-frame sequences that have V and J called. A share of the clones is absent; for the studies checked, an unresolved V gene accounts for under half, and the remainder has no known explanation. For this sample the table gives 100,000 to 150,000 clones, of which 65% to 90% were detected only once. Jointly, the top ten make up 5% to 8% of the sample. Sequencing was performed on peripheral blood. All receptors come from a man older than 75 with active or convalescent COVID-19.

Only a few counts were recorded for this clone. This chain links TRBV6-5 with TRBJ2-6; 7 nucleotides match TRBD1. The trim removed 4 bases at V and 3 bases at J, leaving 6 bases unmatched. The length of the CDR3 is 16 residues. The V gene's germline CDR1 is MNHEY and CDR2 SVGAGI. The CDR3: CASSFRTGGGANVLTF. The CDR3 DNA reads TGTGCCAGCAGTTTCAGGACAGGCGGTGGGGCCAACGTCCTGACTTTC.

V usage is TRBV9 and J usage is TRBJ2-2, with TRBD2 matching over 12 bases. The CDR3 consists of 14 residues. The J segment lost 7 bases and the V segment lost 4 bases, leaving 2 bases of the junction unmatched. CDR1 SGDLS and CDR2 YYNGEE come from the germline V gene. In DNA form, the CDR3 reads TGTGCCAGCAGCTCGGGACTAGCGGGCGGGGAGCTGTTTTTT. Amino acid sequence: CASSSGLAGGELFF.

CDR3 DNA: TGTGCCACCAGTGACACGACAGGGGACTATGGCTACACCTTC. As protein: CATSDTTGDYGYTF. The V call is TRBV24-1, the J call TRBJ1-2; 8 nucleotides match TRBD1. Germline V gene data show CDR1 as KGHDR and CDR2 as SFDVKD. J was trimmed by 3 bases and V by 4 bases; bases with no gene match: 3. The CDR3 spans 14 residues.

The table lists this clone with a count of one. The chain is built from TRBV7-2 and TRBJ2-1; 10 positions match TRBD2. J was trimmed by 2 bases and V by 2 bases; bases with no gene match: 12. This CDR3 is 19 amino acids long. CDR1 and CDR2 (germline): SGHTA, FQGNSA. CDR3 residues: CASSLNAPSSGSTYNEQFF. In nucleotides, the CDR3 is TGTGCCAGCAGCTTAAACGCCCCGTCTAGCGGGAGTACCTACAATGAGCAGTTCTTC.

This chain connects TRBV10-3 to TRBJ2-7, with D perhaps matching TRBD1 (7 bases). Looked up from germline, CDR1 is ENHRY and CDR2 is SYGVKD. The ends were cut back, 8 bases at V and 5 bases at J, with 19 bases in the middle. This CDR3 has 14 amino acids. Here the CDR3 DNA reads TGTGCCATCTCCCCCGGCAGGGGGGACCACGAGCAGTACTTC. Translating it yields CAISPGRGDHEQYF.

This chain connects TRBV7-8 to TRBJ2-1; TRBD1 agrees at 7 bases. With 2 bases clipped from V and 7 bases from J, the junction kept 2 bases outside the gene matches. This CDR3 is built from 13 residues. CDR1 SGHVS and CDR2 FQNEAQ come from the germline V gene. The CDR3 here is CASSLTGVNEQFF. The DNA of the CDR3 is TGTGCCAGCAGCTTAACAGGGGTAAATGAGCAGTTCTTC.

This sequence joins TRBV9 and TRBJ2-3, with TRBD2 matching 8 bases. The CDR3 is 18 residues long. Germline V gives CDR1 SGDLS, CDR2 YYNGEE. The V gene end was trimmed by 0 bases and the J gene end by 0 bases; junction bases not matched to a gene: 9. The CDR3 here is CASSVGPGGGSSTDTQYF. The CDR3 nucleotides read TGTGCCAGCAGCGTAGGACCGGGCGGGGGGTCCAGCACAGATACGCAGTATTTT.

The chain joins TRBV7-3 to TRBJ2-1; 7 bases match TRBD2. The CDR3 totals 15 residues. V shed 7 bases and J 3 bases; nucleotides not matched to a gene: 9. Germline values: CDR1 SGHTA, CDR2 FQGTGA. The CDR3 region is CASTRGASGYNEQFF. The CDR3 coding sequence is TGTGCCAGCACCAGAGGGGCTAGCGGCTACAATGAGCAGTTCTTC.

The chain has TRBV5-1 and TRBJ2-2, with 8 bases that match TRBD1. V lost 4 bases to trimming and J lost 4 bases; unmatched junction nucleotides: 6. CDR1 and CDR2 (germline): SGHRS, YFSETQ. CDR3 length: 15 amino acids. The CDR3 nucleotides are TGCGCCAGCAGCCTGGACAGGGTGGGCACCGGGGAGCTGTTTTTT. This translates into CASSLDRVGTGELFF.

The chain employs TRBV5-6 and TRBJ2-3, with D possibly matching TRBD1 (6 bases). V gave up 2 bases and J gave up 4 bases, with 17 bases separating them. The germline gives CDR1 SGHDT, CDR2 YYEEEE. The CDR3 totals 16 residues. The CDR3 here is CASSFPLQGRADTQYF. The CDR3 nucleotides are TGTGCCAGCAGCTTCCCCCTACAGGGTCGGGCAGATACGCAGTATTTT.

The J gene is TRBJ2-1, the V gene TRBV7-8; a weak D match, TRBD2 (6 bases). Trimming took off 5 bases at V and 9 bases at J, with 14 bases between the two ends. The CDR3 loop spans 13 amino acids. CDR1 and CDR2 from the germline V gene are SGHVS and FQNEAQ. The CDR3 protein is CASSRDFFPEQFF. The CDR3 coding sequence is TGTGCCAGCAGCCGGGACTTTTTCCCTGAGCAGTTCTTC. The entire variable domain, with the rest obtained from reference TRBV7-8 and TRBJ2-1, is as follows: GAGVSQSPRYKVAKRGQDVALRCDPISGHVSLFWYQQALGQGPEFLTYFQNEAQLDKSGLPSDRFFAERPEGSVSTLKIQRTQQEDSAVYLCASSRDFFPEQFFGPGTRLTVL.

The rearrangement links TRBV7-2 to TRBJ2-7; 11 positions agree with TRBD2. J lost 2 bases, V lost 1 base, and 7 bases had no gene match. The CDR3 loop spans 17 amino acids. Germline loops: CDR1 SGHTA, CDR2 FQGNSA. The CDR3 DNA reads TGTGCCAGCAGCTTAGGGGGACTAGCGGCTACCCCCTACGAGCAGTACTTC. Translation gives CASSLGGLAATPYEQYF.

This chain uses TRBV18 with TRBJ2-7; D is perhaps TRBD1 (6 bases). The V gene's germline CDR1 is KGHSH and CDR2 LQKENI. The CDR3 contains 13 residues. V lost 8 bases, J lost 6 bases, and 17 bases lay in between. The CDR3 sequence is CASRQDVASEQYF. CDR3 coding DNA: TGTGCCAGCCGACAGGACGTTGCCTCCGAGCAGTACTTC.

This clone was detected many times. The rearrangement links TRBV19 to TRBJ2-3, with D possibly being TRBD1 (6 bases). Germline V gene sequence: CDR1 LNHDA, CDR2 SQIVND (reference sequence). V lost 7 bases, J lost 1 base, and 15 bases lay in between. This CDR3 has 15 amino acids. DNA of the CDR3: TGTGCCAGTATTATTGATAACAGGGGCACAGATACGCAGTATTTT. Translating it yields CASIIDNRGTDTQYF.

The rearrangement links TRBV15 to TRBJ2-2, with a tentative D call TRBD1 (5 bases). V dropped 0 bases and J dropped 3 bases, with 8 bases sitting between them. CDR1 is LNHNV and CDR2 is YYDKDF in the germline V gene (reference sequence). CDR3 length: 15 amino acids. DNA of the CDR3: TGTGCCACCAGCAGAGACAGGGCGGACACCGGGGAGCTGTTTTTT. Its translation: CATSRDRADTGELFF.

In its sample, this clone was seen a few times. V gene TRBV7-2 combines with J gene TRBJ1-2; TRBD1 agrees at 10 bases. Looked up from germline, CDR1 is SGHTA and CDR2 is FQGNSA. The CDR3 contains 13 residues. V lost 6 bases to trimming and J lost 7 bases; unmatched junction nucleotides: 5. The CDR3 nucleotides read TGTGCCAGCAGTCGACAGGGGGCCAGTGGCTACACCTTC. Encoded protein: CASSRQGASGYTF. Combining the CDR3 with reference TRBV7-2 and TRBJ1-2 gives the whole variable domain GAGVSQSPSNKVTEKGKDVELRCDPISGHTALYWYRQSLGQGLEFLIYFQGNSAPDKSGLPSDRFSAERTGGSVSTLTIQRTQQEDSAVYLCASSRQGASGYTFGSGTRLTVV.

V usage is TRBV30 and J usage is TRBJ1-5; D perhaps matches TRBD1 (6 bases). The V end was cut by 1 base, the J end by 7 bases, with 14 bases between. CDR3 length equals 14 residues. Germline V gene sequence: CDR1 GTSNPN, CDR2 SVGIG (reference sequence). The CDR3: CAWSAWGQGQPQHF. The CDR3 DNA sequence: TGTGCCTGGAGTGCATGGGGGCAAGGACAGCCCCAGCATTTT.

V is TRBV30 and J is TRBJ2-5; D is unresolved. The V gene's germline CDR1 is GTSNPN and CDR2 SVGIG (reference sequence). V lost 2 bases to trimming and J lost 2 bases, with 15 bases between them. The CDR3 sequence is 15 residues long. CDR3 sequence: CAWSFVAGLQETQYF. The DNA for the CDR3 is TGTGCCTGGAGTTTCGTGGCAGGCCTTCAAGAGACCCAGTACTTC.

The table lists this clone with a few counts. The chain joins TRBV11-3 to TRBJ2-2; maybe TRBD2 (7 bases). The CDR3 length is 14 residues. With 3 bases removed from V and 4 bases from J, the gap between germline ends came to 9 bases. Germline V lookup: CDR1 SGHNT, CDR2 YENEEA. CDR3 protein: CASSLGGRTGELFF. The CDR3 bases are TGTGCCAGCAGCTTGGGGGGGCGCACCGGGGAGCTGTTTTTT.

As DNA, the CDR3 is TGTGCCAGCAGCCAAGGTTGGGCAGGGCCGGCTTTCTTT. Translating gives CASSQGWAGPAFF. The V and J genes are TRBV3-1 (or the pseudogene TRBV3-2) and TRBJ1-1; weak D call: TRBD1 (5 bases). V was pared by 1 base and J by 11 bases, with 14 bases between. Germline V gene data show CDR1 as LGHDT and CDR2 as YNNKEL (reference sequence). The CDR3 consists of 13 residues.

This clone was recorded a few times. The rearrangement links TRBV4-2 to TRBJ1-2; D might be TRBD1 (6 bases). Germline lookup yields CDR1 LGHNA and CDR2 YNFKEQ. V shed 0 bases and J shed 8 bases, with 10 bases lying between them. This CDR3 has 13 amino acids. CDR3 coding DNA: TGTGCCAGCAGCCAAGAAGGGGGATACGGCTACACCTTC. It encodes CASSQEGGYGYTF.

The chain employs TRBV19 and TRBJ2-7, with 8 bases matching TRBD1. Trimming cost V 9 bases and J 4 bases; bases outside gene matches: 26. There are 19 residues in the CDR3. Germline V gene lookup returns CDR1 LNHDA and CDR2 SQIVND (reference sequence). CDR3 sequence (DNA): TGTGCCAGACGAGTCCCGGGACAGGTAGGAAGGGGGTATCGTTACGAGCAGTACTTC. Protein: CARRVPGQVGRGYRYEQYF.

The sample holds one count of this clone. The chain couples TRBV30 to TRBJ1-2, with 7 positions matching TRBD1. The CDR3 spans 13 residues. Germline V gene data show CDR1 as GTSNPN and CDR2 as SVGIG (reference sequence). Unmatched junction bases numbered 5, after V lost 0 bases and J lost 7 bases. The DNA for the CDR3 is TGTGCCTGGAGTGTACGAGGGGGCCTTGGCTACACCTTC. The encoded protein is CAWSVRGGLGYTF.

The chain employs TRBV28 and TRBJ1-6; D gene ambiguous. Per germline, CDR1 MDHEN and CDR2 SYDVKM. This CDR3 spans 15 amino acids. Trimming removed 7 bases at V and 5 bases at J, with 15 bases between. Here the CDR3 reads CASTVEWVDNSPLHF. The CDR3 DNA follows: TGTGCCAGCACAGTGGAGTGGGTCGATAATTCACCCCTCCACTTT.

The chain combines TRBV7-2 with TRBJ2-7; D gene uncertain. The CDR3 runs 14 residues. The germline V and J ends were trimmed by 1 base and 6 bases, with 13 bases remaining between them. The germline V gene has CDR1 SGHTA and CDR2 FQGNSA. The CDR3: CASSLVDEVGEQYF. CDR3 DNA: TGTGCCAGCAGCTTAGTTGACGAGGTGGGCGAGCAGTACTTC.

V and J are TRBV7-2 and TRBJ1-2; 8 positions match TRBD1. Germline trimming cut 2 bases from V and 8 bases from J; bases unmatched to any gene: 13. Germline V gene sequence: CDR1 SGHTA, CDR2 FQGNSA. This CDR3 comprises 16 residues. CDR3 region: CASSLTGQGGVVGYTF. The CDR3 DNA sequence: TGTGCCAGCAGCTTAACAGGACAGGGTGGGGTTGTGGGCTACACCTTC. Complete variable domain (other parts from reference TRBV7-2 and TRBJ1-2): GAGVSQSPSNKVTEKGKDVELRCDPISGHTALYWYRQSLGQGLEFLIYFQGNSAPDKSGLPSDRFSAERTGGSVSTLTIQRTQQEDSAVYLCASSLTGQGGVVGYTFGSGTRLTVV.

The rearrangement joins TRBV28 to TRBJ1-5; 7 positions match TRBD1. Trimming at V came to 6 bases and at J to 2 bases, leaving 7 bases not matched to a gene. CDR1 is MDHEN, CDR2 SYDVKM, per germline. The CDR3 extends over 15 amino acids. DNA for the CDR3: TGTGCCAGCAGCTTACAGGGGTCGGGCAATCAGCCCCAGCATTTT. This encodes CASSLQGSGNQPQHF.

The V gene is TRBV6-6, the J gene TRBJ2-2; TRBD2 agrees at 13 bases. Germline trimming cut 5 bases from V and 7 bases from J; bases unmatched to any gene: 16. There are 19 residues in the CDR3. Germline values: CDR1 MNHNY, CDR2 SVGAGI (reference sequence). The CDR3 DNA follows: TGTGCCAGCAGTCCCGATACTAGCGGGGGGGCCTGGGAGGGCGGGGAGCTGTTTTTT. It is translated as CASSPDTSGGAWEGGELFF.

On this clone: The junction and the germline gene differ at one end; a read error may be behind it. The chain uses TRBV18 and TRBJ2-7, with TRBD2 matching over 9 bases. CDR1 and CDR2 from the germline V gene are KGHSH and LQKENI. The CDR3 runs 16 residues. CDR3 loop: CASSPPNSGSKNEQYF. The CDR3, as DNA: TGTGCCAGCTCGCCACCTAATAGCGGGAGCAAGAACGAGCAGTACTTC.